Included here is one TCR beta chain sequence, with context. Only in-frame clones appear in the TCRdb table, and some are missing; sequencing was by immunoSEQ multiplex PCR. The sample includes under 250,000 clones, approximately 90% of them seen just once. Germline V gene sequence: CDR1 SQVTM, CDR2 ANQGSEA. This CDR3 is built from 14 residues. Deletions cut 5 bases from V and 7 bases from J, with 18 bases between. The data are from a study of blood T cell repertoires in COVID-19. Looking at the study overall: COVID-19 samples collected from the United States, Italy and Spain covered acute and convalescent phases. The cDNA or gDNA used as material had been derived from T cells, B-cell-depleted T cells, or PBMCs.

J is TRBJ2-1 and V is TRBV29-1; possible D gene TRBD2, 7 bases. This clonotype originated in a woman in her thirties or forties with acute or convalescent COVID-19. The sample comprised peripheral blood. The CDR3 region has the DNA TGCAGCGTTCGGAGGAGGGGGGGAAAGAATGAGCAGTTCTTC. This encodes CSVRRRGGKNEQFF.